These 16 T cell receptor beta chains were sequenced from one sample in a study of OX40 agonist ivuxolimab in advanced cancers. Receptor libraries were prepared by the immunoSEQ multiplex PCR assay. As stored in TCRdb, this immuneACCESS dataset retains in-frame rearrangements with V and J assigned. A fraction of the clones does not appear; measured against another copy, unresolved V genes explain less than half of the discrepancy, and the remainder lacks a known reason. Counted in this sample were roughly 24,000 clones; around 84% of them appeared once. Of the sample, under 20% is held by the ten largest clones. This sample comprised CD4+ or CD8+ T cells sorted from blood, obtained in a trial of the OX40 agonist ivuxolimab. The origin of the receptors is an adult with an advanced solid tumor such as melanoma, head and neck, liver or kidney cancer.

The chain links TRBV6-6 to TRBJ1-1; possible D gene TRBD1, 5 bases. This CDR3 contains 13 residues. Per the germline V gene, CDR1 is MNHNY and CDR2 is SVGAGI (reference sequence). The V gene lost 5 bases and the J gene lost 5 bases, with 12 bases spanning the gap. The CDR3, as DNA: TGTGCCAGCAGTGGGCGACAGAGGACTGAAGCTTTCTTT. Its protein product is CASSGRQRTEAFF.

Concerning this clone: The same CDR3 also results from other DNA sequences found in this sample. The genes are TRBV27 and TRBJ1-5, with D unresolved. Germline CDR1 is MNHEY and CDR2 is SMNVEV (reference sequence). The CDR3 covers 15 residues. Trimming took off 7 bases at V and 7 bases at J, with 20 bases between the two ends. The CDR3 DNA sequence: TGTGCCAGCATCTATGGACCCCCGGGAGGCCAGCCCCAGCATTTT. This gives the protein CASIYGPPGGQPQHF.

This chain links TRBV6-5 with TRBJ2-7; TRBD1 is a possible D gene (5 bases). Per the germline V gene, CDR1 is MNHEY and CDR2 is SVGAGI. V lost 6 bases, J lost 4 bases, and 13 bases lay in between. This CDR3 has 13 amino acids. DNA of the CDR3: TGTGCCAGCAGAAACCCAGGGAATTACGAGCAGTACTTC. Its protein is CASRNPGNYEQYF.

This sequence joins TRBV18 and TRBJ1-3; D is ambiguous. This CDR3 has 17 residues. The V and J ends lost 2 bases and 0 bases respectively, with 14 bases between them. Germline values: CDR1 KGHSH, CDR2 LQKENI. The CDR3 coding sequence is TGTGCCAGCTCACCAACAGCGGCTACGAGCTCTGGAAACACCATATATTTT. This codes for CASSPTAATSSGNTIYF.

A word on this clone: Sequence at one end of the junction differs from germline and may be a read error. V usage is TRBV7-7 and J usage is TRBJ2-7, with D maybe TRBD1 (5 bases). This CDR3 region has 15 residues. Germline CDR1 reads SSHAT; CDR2 reads FNYEAQ (reference sequence). For the CDR3, the DNA is TGTGCTAGCAGCTTAGGGCAGGGAATCACCTACGAGCAGTACTTC. Amino acid sequence: CASSLGQGITYEQYF.

V is TRBV19 and J is TRBJ2-1; D remains unclear. The CDR3 runs to 13 residues. V was shortened by 2 bases and J by 3 bases, with 5 bases between the two germline ends. The germline V gene has CDR1 LNHDA and CDR2 SQIVND (reference sequence). CDR3 region: CASSISSYNEQFF. Here the CDR3 DNA reads TGTGCCAGTAGTATATCCAGCTACAATGAGCAGTTCTTC.

The V call is TRBV11-2, the J call TRBJ1-2; D call uncertain. Per germline, CDR1 SGHAT and CDR2 FQNNGV. The CDR3 has 15 residues. V was shortened by 5 bases and J by 6 bases, with 19 bases between the two germline ends. The CDR3 reads CASSQSGRPSDGYTF. In DNA, the CDR3 is TGTGCCAGCAGCCAATCCGGACGGCCTTCGGATGGCTACACCTTC.

The chain is built from TRBV27 and TRBJ1-5; D gene unclear. Trimming removed 5 bases at V and 5 bases at J, with 7 bases between. Germline V gene lookup returns CDR1 MNHEY and CDR2 SMNVEV (reference sequence). This CDR3 has 12 residues. The CDR3 DNA follows: TGTGCCAGCAGTGACCGGGATCAGCCCCAGCATTTT. It translates to CASSDRDQPQHF.

The chain recombines TRBV27 with TRBJ2-2; possible D gene TRBD1, 7 bases. Germline V gene data show CDR1 as MNHEY and CDR2 as SMNVEV (reference sequence). Deletions cut 6 bases from V and 5 bases from J, with 19 bases between. The CDR3 has 16 amino acids. In DNA form, the CDR3 reads TGTGCCAGCAGGAGAACCGCAGGGGGGTTAACCGGGGAGCTGTTTTTT. The encoded protein is CASRRTAGGLTGELFF.

The gene calls are TRBV7-2 and TRBJ2-3; TRBD2 aligns across 7 bases. Unmatched junction bases numbered 7, after V lost 5 bases and J lost 2 bases. Germline V lookup: CDR1 SGHTA, CDR2 FQGNSA. The CDR3 is 15 residues long. CDR3 region: CASSLQRGLTDTQYF. As DNA, the CDR3 is TGTGCCAGCAGCCTCCAGCGGGGACTCACAGATACGCAGTATTTT. Drawing the rest from reference TRBV7-2 and TRBJ2-3, the complete variable domain is GAGVSQSPSNKVTEKGKDVELRCDPISGHTALYWYRQSLGQGLEFLIYFQGNSAPDKSGLPSDRFSAERTGGSVSTLTIQRTQQEDSAVYLCASSLQRGLTDTQYFGPGTRLTVL.

The V gene is TRBV11-2, the J gene TRBJ2-3; 10 bases map to TRBD1. V lost 4 bases to trimming and J lost 10 bases; unmatched junction nucleotides: 11. The CDR3 length is 15 residues. Germline lookup yields CDR1 SGHAT and CDR2 FQNNGV. The CDR3 loop is CASSSGTGEQAPQYF. The CDR3 DNA sequence: TGTGCCAGCAGCTCCGGGACAGGGGAACAGGCGCCGCAGTATTTT.

The chain has TRBV27 and TRBJ2-6; no clear D gene. V lost 4 bases to trimming and J lost 1 base, with 11 bases between them. This CDR3 has 16 amino acids. Germline V lookup: CDR1 MNHEY, CDR2 SMNVEV (reference sequence). CDR3 region: CASSSNGYSGANVLTF. CDR3 coding DNA: TGTGCCAGCAGTTCCAATGGATATTCTGGGGCCAACGTCCTGACTTTC.

V usage is TRBV29-1 and J usage is TRBJ2-7; TRBD2 matches at 7 bases. CDR1 and CDR2 from the germline V gene are SQVTM and ANQGSEA. The CDR3 has 12 amino acids. With 6 bases clipped from V and 5 bases from J, the junction kept 7 bases outside the gene matches. This CDR3 is CSVGGMVDEQYF. The CDR3 DNA reads as TGCAGCGTGGGAGGGATGGTCGACGAGCAGTACTTC.

This clone was detected a few times. This chain links TRBV11-3 with TRBJ2-3; D is uncertain. This CDR3 has 13 amino acids. V lost 0 bases, J lost 3 bases, and 4 bases lay in between. CDR1 and CDR2 from the germline V gene are SGHNT and YENEEA. The CDR3 DNA reads as TGTGCCAGCAGCTTAGAAAGAACAGATACGCAGTATTTT. Its protein product is CASSLERTDTQYF.

This clone was recorded only once. The rearrangement joins TRBV5-1 to TRBJ2-2, with D unresolved. This CDR3 comprises 14 residues. Trimming cost V 0 bases and J 6 bases, with 9 bases left between them. CDR1 is SGHRS and CDR2 is YFSETQ in the germline V gene. This CDR3 reads CASSLERIPGELFF. The CDR3 bases are TGCGCCAGCAGCTTGGAGAGGATTCCCGGGGAGCTGTTTTTT.

V and J are TRBV27 and TRBJ2-1, with a weak D call TRBD1 (5 bases). This CDR3 is built from 13 residues. V was clipped by 5 bases and J by 7 bases, with 12 bases between them. The germline V gene encodes CDR1 MNHEY and CDR2 SMNVEV (reference sequence). The CDR3 is CASSPPQGNEQFF. Written as DNA, the CDR3 is TGTGCCAGCAGTCCCCCTCAGGGAAATGAGCAGTTCTTC.